A selection of T cell receptor beta chains follows, all from one sample in a study of shared clonotypes between healthy human individuals. Profiled with immunoSEQ multiplex PCR; TCRdb holds only in-frame clones, not every one. Counted here are roughly 530,000 clones, roughly 95% occurring once; the ten biggest clones make up about 0.057%. The sample taken for sequencing was naive CD4+ T cells sorted from blood. Receptors originate from a woman aged 25 to 39 in good health. Each CDR3 is given with its conserved first and last residue. The order of the fields is V gene, CDR3 length, clone size, D gene, J gene, CDR3 DNA, CDR3 protein. D genes are given only for firm matches. Part of the rows lack a size; the others show once, few, many or a class for expanded clones.

TRBV9	14	.	.	TRBJ2-1	TGTGCCAGCAGCGTAGCTCTTGGGGGCGGTGAGCAGTTCTTC	CASSVALGGGEQFF
TRBV28	14	.	.	TRBJ2-7	TGTGCCAGCAGTTTACGCCGCGGGCGGTCCGAGCAGTACTTC	CASSLRRGRSEQYF
TRBV7-2	13	once	.	TRBJ1-5	TGTGCCAGCAGCTGGGGGGGAAATCAGCCCCAGCATTTT	CASSWGGNQPQHF
TRBV5-6	15	.	.	TRBJ1-5	TGTGCCAGCAGTCGGAGGGGATGGGGCAATCAGCCCCAGCATTTT	CASSRRGWGNQPQHF
TRBV28	14	.	TRBD1	TRBJ1-5	TGTGCCAGCAGTTTAGGGACAGGGCATCAGCCCCAGCATTTT	CASSLGTGHQPQHF
TRBV27	15	.	TRBD1	TRBJ1-3	TGTGCCAGCAGTATACAGGGGTTCTCTGGAAACACCATATATTTT	CASSIQGFSGNTIYF
TRBV28	13	.	.	TRBJ1-1	TGTGCCAGCAGGTCGCAACTAGATACTGAAGCTTTCTTT	CASRSQLDTEAFF
TRBV5-1	14	once	TRBD2	TRBJ2-5	TGCGCCAGCAGTAGCGGGAGGGAGGGAGAGACCCAGTACTTC	CASSSGREGETQYF
TRBV5-6	15	.	.	TRBJ2-7	TGTGCCAGCAGCTTGGCCAGTCGTCCCTCCTACGAGCAGTACTTC	CASSLASRPSYEQYF
TRBV27	16	.	.	TRBJ2-5	TGTGCCAGCAGACACCTAGGCAGACCCGAGCAAGAGACCCAGTACTTC	CASRHLGRPEQETQYF
TRBV5-5	13	once	.	TRBJ1-1	TGTGCCAGCAGCTTGGGAGGGGATTTAGGGGCTTTCTTT	CASSLGGDLGAFF
TRBV19	14	.	.	TRBJ2-1	TGTGCCAGTAGAAGCTGGGGCTCTGGGGTCGAGCAGTTCTTC	CASRSWGSGVEQFF
TRBV5-1	14	few	.	TRBJ1-5	TGCGCCAGCAGCTTTAGGGGTGGTAATCAGCCCCAGCATTTT	CASSFRGGNQPQHF
TRBV19	14	.	TRBD2	TRBJ2-1	TGTGCCAGTACCCGACTAGCGGGAGAAAATGAGCAGTTCTTC	CASTRLAGENEQFF
TRBV9	15	.	.	TRBJ2-3	TGTGCCAGCAGCGGAGGGACCGCTAGCACAGATACGCAGTATTTT	CASSGGTASTDTQYF
TRBV6-5	14	once	.	TRBJ1-2	TGTGCCAGCAGCAAGGGGGAACAGGCTGGTGGCTACACCTTC	CASSKGEQAGGYTF
TRBV2	15	.	.	TRBJ1-5	TGTGCCAGCAGTGTTTTGGTAGGTAACAATCAGCCCCAGCATTTT	CASSVLVGNNQPQHF
TRBV19	15	.	TRBD1	TRBJ2-2	TGTGCCAGTAGTGCCGACAGGGGGCGAACCGGGGAGCTGTTTTTT	CASSADRGRTGELFF
TRBV5-1	15	.	.	TRBJ2-1	TGCGCCAGCAGCTTGGCGGCCGGAACCTACAATGAGCAGTTCTTC	CASSLAAGTYNEQFF
TRBV5-5	13	.	.	TRBJ1-2	TGTGCCAGCAGCTTGTCAGGGAGCCATGGCTACACCTTC	CASSLSGSHGYTF
TRBV4-2	18	once	.	TRBJ1-4	TGTGCCAGCAGCCAAGAGGGGCCCCGTCAGGCACTTAATGAAAAACTGTTTTTT	CASSQEGPRQALNEKLFF
TRBV28	16	.	.	TRBJ1-2	TGTGCCAGCAGTTTAGAGTCAGGCAGGGGAGGCTATGGCTACACCTTC	CASSLESGRGGYGYTF
TRBV6-1	15	.	TRBD1	TRBJ2-5	TGTGCCAGCAGTGAATTCCCGGGACAGAAAGAGACCCAGTACTTC	CASSEFPGQKETQYF
TRBV27	16	.	TRBD1	TRBJ1-1	TGTGCCAGCACCGAGACCGGGACAGAAATGAACACTGAAGCTTTCTTT	CASTETGTEMNTEAFF
TRBV9	14	once	.	TRBJ2-2	TGTGCCAGCGGAACCCGGGGGGCGACCGGGGAGCTGTTTTTT	CASGTRGATGELFF
TRBV5-1	16	.	TRBD2	TRBJ2-3	TGCGCCAGCAGCTCCCGACTAGCTCTCCTCACAGATACGCAGTATTTT	CASSSRLALLTDTQYF
TRBV29-1	15	.	.	TRBJ1-2	TGCAGCGTCCCCCCGGTTTGGTCAGGGACCTATGGCTACACCTTC	CSVPPVWSGTYGYTF
TRBV28	14	.	.	TRBJ2-7	TGTGCCAGCAGGCCGGGACACCGATCCTACGAGCAGTACTTC	CASRPGHRSYEQYF
TRBV28	12	once	TRBD1	TRBJ1-1	TGTGCCAGCAGTCAACAGGGGGCTGAAGCTTTCTTT	CASSQQGAEAFF
TRBV2	11	once	.	TRBJ1-1	TGTGCCAGCAGCGCGGACACTGAAGCTTTCTTT	CASSADTEAFF
TRBV6-1	14	.	TRBD2	TRBJ2-5	TGTGCCAGCAGTGCAAGTAGCGGGAGAAAGACCCAGTACTTC	CASSASSGRKTQYF
TRBV1	16	few	.	TRBJ2-7	TGCACCAGCAGCCAAGATCGACAGGGGGCGATCTACGAGCAGTACTTC	CTSSQDRQGAIYEQYF
TRBV27	16	.	TRBD2	TRBJ2-7	TGTGCCAGCAGTCTCCTGACTAGCGGGATTTTCTACGAGCAGTACTTC	CASSLLTSGIFYEQYF
TRBV14	16	.	TRBD2	TRBJ2-1	TGTGCCAGCAGCCAACTTGGGACTAGCGGGATAAATGAGCAGTTCTTC	CASSQLGTSGINEQFF
TRBV5-1	16	.	TRBD1	TRBJ2-2	TGCGCCAGCAGCTTTGGCCGGGACAGGGTCACCGGGGAGCTGTTTTTT	CASSFGRDRVTGELFF
TRBV7-9	13	.	.	TRBJ1-2	TGTGCCAGCAGCTTAACAGAAGACTATGGCTACACCTTC	CASSLTEDYGYTF
TRBV30	12	.	.	TRBJ1-1	TGTGCCTGGAGTGTACTAGGGGCGTTGGCTTTCTTT	CAWSVLGALAFF
TRBV18	13	.	.	TRBJ1-1	TGTGCCAGCTCACCCTCAGGGTCCACTGAAGCTTTCTTT	CASSPSGSTEAFF
TRBV6-7	15	once	.	TRBJ2-7	TGTGCCAGCAGTTACTCTTGGCAGCGCTCCTACGAGCAGTACTTC	CASSYSWQRSYEQYF
TRBV27	17	.	.	TRBJ1-6	TGTGCCAGCAGTTTATTGGGCGAGCGGCAGGGCGGTTCACCCCTCCACTTT	CASSLLGERQGGSPLHF
TRBV28	15	.	TRBD1	TRBJ2-5	TGTGCCAGCAGCCGCAACAGGGGGCGGGGGGAGACCCAGTACTTC	CASSRNRGRGETQYF
TRBV7-9	18	.	.	TRBJ2-6	TGTGCCAGCAGCCCCATGGGGGGCGGCCACTCTGGGGCCAACGTCCTGACTTTC	CASSPMGGGHSGANVLTF
TRBV4-1	15	few	TRBD1	TRBJ2-1	TGCGCCAGCAGCGGATTAGGACAGGGGATGGATGAGCAGTTCTTC	CASSGLGQGMDEQFF
TRBV11-1	12	.	.	TRBJ2-7	TGTGCCAGCAGCTCAACCTCCTACGAGCAGTACTTC	CASSSTSYEQYF
TRBV18	13	once	.	TRBJ2-7	TGTGCCAGCTCACCATCGGGGATCCGGGAGCAGTACTTC	CASSPSGIREQYF
TRBV19	15	.	TRBD1	TRBJ1-2	TGTGCCAGTAGTACCGTGGGACAGGGGAACTATGGCTACACCTTC	CASSTVGQGNYGYTF
TRBV6-5	14	.	.	TRBJ2-1	TGTGCCAGCAGTTACTCGGGTAACAACAATGAGCAGTTCTTC	CASSYSGNNNEQFF
TRBV28	11	.	.	TRBJ2-7	TGTGCCAGCAGTCGACTGTACGAGCAGTACTTC	CASSRLYEQYF
TRBV5-4	14	.	.	TRBJ1-4	TGTGCCAGCAGCCCCACAAGGGGGAATGAAAAACTGTTTTTT	CASSPTRGNEKLFF
TRBV18	15	.	TRBD2	TRBJ2-2	TGTGCCAGCTCAGCCACGGCGGGAGCTGGCGGGGAGCTGTTTTTT	CASSATAGAGGELFF
TRBV18	16	once	.	TRBJ1-4	TGTGCCAGCTCACCGATAAACATTGGGGGAAATGAAAAACTGTTTTTT	CASSPINIGGNEKLFF
TRBV6-5	14	.	TRBD2	TRBJ2-7	TGTGCCAGCAGTTACGCCGGGAGGAGACACGAGCAGTACTTC	CASSYAGRRHEQYF
TRBV7-9	14	once	.	TRBJ2-5	TGTGCCAGCAGCTTCCGGCAGGGTCAAGAGACCCAGTACTTC	CASSFRQGQETQYF
TRBV29-1	13	.	.	TRBJ1-4	TGCAGCGTTCGGACCACTTTAAATGAAAAACTGTTTTTT	CSVRTTLNEKLFF
TRBV5-1	14	.	.	TRBJ2-7	TGCGCCAGCAGCCTTCGAGGGGCGGCTTACGAGCAGTACTTC	CASSLRGAAYEQYF